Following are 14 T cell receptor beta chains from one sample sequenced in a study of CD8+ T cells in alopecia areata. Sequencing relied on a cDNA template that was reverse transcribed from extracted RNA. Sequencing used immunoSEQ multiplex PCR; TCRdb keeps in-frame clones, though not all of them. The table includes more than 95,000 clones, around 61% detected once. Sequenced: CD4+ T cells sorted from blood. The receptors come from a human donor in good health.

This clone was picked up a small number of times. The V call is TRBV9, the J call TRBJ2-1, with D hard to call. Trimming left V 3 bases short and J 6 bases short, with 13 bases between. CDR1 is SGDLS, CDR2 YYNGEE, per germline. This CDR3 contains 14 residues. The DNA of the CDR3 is TGTGCCAGCAGCGGGGGTGGCGGAGTCAATGAGCAGTTCTTC. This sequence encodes CASSGGGGVNEQFF.

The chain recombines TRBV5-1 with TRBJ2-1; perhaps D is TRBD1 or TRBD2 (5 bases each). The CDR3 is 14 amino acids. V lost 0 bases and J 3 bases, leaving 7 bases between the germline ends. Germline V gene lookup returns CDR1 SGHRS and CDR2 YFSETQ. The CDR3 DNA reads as TGCGCCAGCAGCTTGGGGGACCTCTACAATGAGCAGTTCTTC. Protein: CASSLGDLYNEQFF.

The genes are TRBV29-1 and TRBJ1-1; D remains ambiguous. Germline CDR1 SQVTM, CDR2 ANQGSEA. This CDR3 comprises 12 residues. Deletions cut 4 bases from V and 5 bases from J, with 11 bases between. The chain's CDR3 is CSVASWSTEAFF. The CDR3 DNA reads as TGCAGCGTTGCATCCTGGAGTACTGAAGCTTTCTTT.

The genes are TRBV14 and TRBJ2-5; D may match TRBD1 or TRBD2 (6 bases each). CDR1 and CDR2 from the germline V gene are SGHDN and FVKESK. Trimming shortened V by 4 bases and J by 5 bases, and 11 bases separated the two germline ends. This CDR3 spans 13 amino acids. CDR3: CASSRGAAETQYF. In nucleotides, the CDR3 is TGTGCCAGCAGCCGGGGGGCAGCGGAGACCCAGTACTTC. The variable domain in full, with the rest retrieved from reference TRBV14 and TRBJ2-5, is EAGVTQFPSHSVIEKGQTVTLRCDPISGHDNLYWYRRVMGKEIKFLLHFVKESKQDESGMPNNRFLAERTGGTYSTLKVQPAELEDSGVYFCASSRGAAETQYFGPGTRLLVL.

CDR3 in DNA: TGCGCCAGCAGCCTTAGACAGGGGGCAGGCACTGAAGCTTTCTTT. It encodes CASSLRQGAGTEAFF. The chain has TRBV5-1 and TRBJ1-1, with TRBD1 identical over 10 bases. The J segment lost 4 bases and the V segment lost 4 bases, leaving 7 bases of the junction unmatched. CDR1 and CDR2 from the germline V gene are SGHRS and YFSETQ. The CDR3 length is 15 residues. Using reference TRBV5-1 and TRBJ1-1 for the parts outside the CDR3, the full variable domain is KAGVTQTPRYLIKTRGQQVTLSCSPISGHRSVSWYQQTPGQGLQFLFEYFSETQRNKGNFPGRFSGRQFSNSRSEMNVSTLELGDSALYLCASSLRQGAGTEAFFGQGTRLTVV.

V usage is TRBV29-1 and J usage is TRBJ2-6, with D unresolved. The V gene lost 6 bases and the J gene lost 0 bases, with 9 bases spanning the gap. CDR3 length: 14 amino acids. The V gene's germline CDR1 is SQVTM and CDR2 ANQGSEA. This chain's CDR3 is CSVLRSSGANVLTF. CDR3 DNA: TGCAGCGTCCTCAGGAGCTCTGGGGCCAACGTCCTGACTTTC.

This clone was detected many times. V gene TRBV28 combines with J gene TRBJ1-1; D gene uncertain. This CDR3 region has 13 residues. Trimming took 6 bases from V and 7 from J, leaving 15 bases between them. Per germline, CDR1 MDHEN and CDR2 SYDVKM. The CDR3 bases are TGTGCCAGCAGCCGGACCGACGGGCTTGAAGCTTTCTTT. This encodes CASSRTDGLEAFF.

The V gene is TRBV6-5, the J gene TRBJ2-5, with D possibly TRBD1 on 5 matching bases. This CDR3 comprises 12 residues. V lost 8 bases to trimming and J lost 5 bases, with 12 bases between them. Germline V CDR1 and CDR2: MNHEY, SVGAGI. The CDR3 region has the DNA TGTGCCAGCTCCCGACAGCGCGAGACCCAGTACTTC. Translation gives CASSRQRETQYF.

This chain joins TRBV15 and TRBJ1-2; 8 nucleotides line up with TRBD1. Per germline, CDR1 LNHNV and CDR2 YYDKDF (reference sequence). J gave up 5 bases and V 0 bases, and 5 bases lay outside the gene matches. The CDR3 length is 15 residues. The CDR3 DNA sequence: TGTGCCACCAGCAGAGATAGGAGGACAGGGTATGGCTACACCTTC. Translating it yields CATSRDRRTGYGYTF.

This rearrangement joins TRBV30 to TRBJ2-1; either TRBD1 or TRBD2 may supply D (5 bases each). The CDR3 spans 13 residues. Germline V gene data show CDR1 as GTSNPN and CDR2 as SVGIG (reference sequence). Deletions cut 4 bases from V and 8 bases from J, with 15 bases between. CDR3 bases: TGTGCCTGGACGAGGGGCAGAGAGGATGAGCAGTTCTTC. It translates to CAWTRGREDEQFF.

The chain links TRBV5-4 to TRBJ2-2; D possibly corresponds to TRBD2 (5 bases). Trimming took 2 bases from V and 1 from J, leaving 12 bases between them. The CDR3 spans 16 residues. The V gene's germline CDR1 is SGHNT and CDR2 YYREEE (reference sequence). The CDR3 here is CASSFVGVKNTGELFF. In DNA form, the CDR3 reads TGTGCCAGCAGCTTTGTCGGGGTAAAGAACACCGGGGAGCTGTTTTTT.

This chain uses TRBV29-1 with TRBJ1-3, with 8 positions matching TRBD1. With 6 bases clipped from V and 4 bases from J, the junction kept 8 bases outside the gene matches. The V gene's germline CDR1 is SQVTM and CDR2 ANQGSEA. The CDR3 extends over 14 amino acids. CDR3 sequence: CSVEPTGVGNTIYF. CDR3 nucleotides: TGCAGCGTCGAACCGACAGGGGTAGGAAACACCATATATTTT.

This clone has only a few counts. The CDR3 DNA is TGTGCCTGGAGCTCTAGACAGGACGGTGAGCAGTACTTC. This sequence encodes CAWSSRQDGEQYF. This chain joins TRBV30 and TRBJ2-7, with a weak D call TRBD1 (6 bases). CDR3 length equals 13 residues. V was shortened by 3 bases and J by 7 bases, with 16 bases between the two germline ends. Per germline, CDR1 GTSNPN and CDR2 SVGIG (reference sequence).

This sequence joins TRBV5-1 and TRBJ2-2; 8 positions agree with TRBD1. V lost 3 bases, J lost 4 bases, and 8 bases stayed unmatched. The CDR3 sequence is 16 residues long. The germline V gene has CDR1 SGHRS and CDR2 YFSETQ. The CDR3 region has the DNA TGCGCCAGCAGCTATGCGGGACAGGATCTCACCGGGGAGCTGTTTTTT. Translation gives CASSYAGQDLTGELFF. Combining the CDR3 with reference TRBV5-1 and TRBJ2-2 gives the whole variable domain KAGVTQTPRYLIKTRGQQVTLSCSPISGHRSVSWYQQTPGQGLQFLFEYFSETQRNKGNFPGRFSGRQFSNSRSEMNVSTLELGDSALYLCASSYAGQDLTGELFFGEGSRLTVL.